This T cell receptor beta chain was found in a study of OX40 agonist ivuxolimab in advanced cancers. Germline trimming cut 2 bases from V and 5 bases from J; bases unmatched to any gene: 9. This CDR3 is built from 18 residues. Germline CDR1 reads SGHVS; CDR2 reads FQNEAQ. Libraries were prepared by immunoSEQ multiplex PCR; TCRdb keeps only in-frame clonotypes and omits some of them. The table lists tens of thousands of clones, approximately 86% of them singletons. Sequencing was performed on CD4+ or CD8+ T cells sorted from blood, taken in a trial of the OX40 agonist ivuxolimab. The chain combines TRBV7-8 with TRBJ2-2; 12 bases line up with TRBD2. This clonotype was sampled from an adult with an advanced solid tumor such as melanoma, head and neck, liver or kidney cancer. CDR3 region: CASSLTTSGGPGTGELFF. For the CDR3, the DNA is TGTGCCAGCAGCTTAACGACTAGCGGGGGCCCGGGGACCGGGGAGCTGTTTTTT.